The 20 T cell receptor beta chains given below trace back to one sample, sequenced in a study of blood T cells in healthy people across ages. PCR was performed a second time for about 6 to 12 cycles using a sample-barcoded 5' primer and a J-beta primer mix. Via MiXCR, TCRdb re-called the 5' RACE reads, giving one row per CDR3 protein. The sample has 700,000 to 800,000 distinct CDR3 sequences, approximately 39% seen once. Sample: blood. Receptors originate from a woman aged 55-69 years in good health.

The V call is TRBV3-1, the J call TRBJ2-1, with 7 bases fitting TRBD2. The CDR3 is 16 residues long. CDR1 is LGHDT and CDR2 is YNNKEL in the germline V gene (reference sequence). Losses at the gene ends were 4 bases for V and 4 bases for J; bases not matched to a gene: 10. CDR3 in amino acids: CASSPRQGGPYNEQFF. In nucleotides, the CDR3 is TGTGCCAGCAGCCCCCGGCAGGGAGGGCCTTACAATGAGCAGTTCTTC.

The V and J genes are TRBV5-1 and TRBJ2-6, with a weak D call TRBD1 (5 bases). Trimming stripped 0 bases from V and 4 bases from J, with 11 bases between. This CDR3 has 16 amino acids. Looked up from germline, CDR1 is SGHRS and CDR2 is YFSETQ. CDR3 in amino acids: CASSLEAGSGANVLTF. The CDR3 nucleotides read TGCGCCAGCAGCTTGGAGGCAGGGTCCGGGGCCAACGTCCTGACTTTC.

This clonotype was counted many times. The V gene is TRBV6-1, the J gene TRBJ2-7; perhaps D is TRBD1 or TRBD2 (6 bases each). CDR3 length: 14 amino acids. CDR1 and CDR2 from the germline V gene are MNHNS and SASEGT. The V and J ends lost 6 bases and 3 bases respectively, with 15 bases between them. CDR3 amino acids: CASRLRGDGYEQYF. The CDR3 bases are TGTGCCAGCAGATTGAGGGGGGACGGCTACGAGCAGTACTTC.

Details on this clonotype: A much bigger clone sits one base away, suggesting this may be a read error. CDR3 DNA: TGCGCCAGCAGCCTTGGACTAGCGGGAGGTAACTACGATGAGCAGTTCTTC. Protein product: CASSLGLAGGNYDEQFF. The V gene is TRBV3-1, the J gene TRBJ2-1; 14 nucleotides match TRBD2. CDR1 LGHDT and CDR2 YNNKEL come from the germline V gene (reference sequence). The CDR3 spans 17 residues.

This chain joins TRBV5-1 and TRBJ2-2; possibly TRBD2 for D (6 bases). This CDR3 has 15 amino acids. V was pared by 5 bases and J by 2 bases, with 13 bases between. Germline assignment: CDR1 SGHRS and CDR2 YFSETQ. The CDR3 sequence: CASSPVLANTGELFF. The CDR3 DNA sequence: TGCGCCAGCAGTCCGGTACTAGCCAACACCGGGGAGCTGTTTTTT.

On this clonotype itself: Without the conserved terminal phenylalanine or tryptophan, this CDR3 likely stems from a read error. This chain connects TRBV29-1 to TRBJ1-2, with D uncertain. The ends were cut back, 4 bases at V and 8 bases at J, with 14 bases in the middle. The CDR3 has 12 residues. The V gene's germline CDR1 is SQVTM and CDR2 ANQGSEA. The CDR3 DNA follows: TGCAGCGTTGGAACCTCTGAGGACGGCTACACCTCC. Its translation is CSVGTSEDGYTS.

CDR3 bases: TGTGCCAGCAGAAAAACAGGGGGGCTAGCGGACAATGAGCAGTTCTTC. Translation gives CASRKTGGLADNEQFF. The V and J genes are TRBV12-3 or TRBV12-4 and TRBJ2-1; possibly TRBD1 for D (8 bases). The V gene lost 6 bases and the J gene lost 5 bases, with 20 bases spanning the gap. The CDR3 has 16 residues.

This clonotype has ten or more counts. The V and J genes are TRBV10-3 and TRBJ2-2; 9 bases agree with TRBD2. V trimming: 7 bases; J trimming: 0 bases; junction bases outside the gene matches: 6. The germline V gene encodes CDR1 ENHRY and CDR2 SYGVKD. The CDR3 length is 16 residues. The CDR3 here is CAIKVSSGANTGELFF. In DNA form, the CDR3 reads TGTGCCATCAAAGTCTCTAGCGGGGCGAACACCGGGGAGCTGTTTTTT.

This CDR3 is CASQGQRSGELFF. In DNA, the CDR3 is TGTGCCAGCCAGGGACAGAGGTCCGGGGAGCTGTTTTTT. The chain has TRBV6-5 and TRBJ2-2, with TRBD1 matching over 7 bases. Per the germline V gene, CDR1 is MNHEY and CDR2 is SVGAGI. The CDR3 has 13 amino acids. Trimming took 8 bases from V and 6 from J; bases not matched to a gene: 6.

This clonotype was detected a few times. The chain recombines TRBV5-8 with TRBJ2-3; D not certain. The germline V and J ends were trimmed by 5 bases and 6 bases, with 19 bases remaining between them. From germline, CDR1 is SGHTS and CDR2 YDEGEE. The CDR3 totals 15 residues. CDR3 sequence: CASSSGLLMGDTQYF. CDR3 nucleotide sequence: TGTGCCAGCAGTTCCGGGCTTCTTATGGGGGATACGCAGTATTTT.

This clonotype was counted a few times. J is TRBJ1-2 and V is TRBV28; tentatively, D is TRBD1 (5 bases). The CDR3 is made up of 15 amino acids. CDR1 MDHEN and CDR2 SYDVKM come from the germline V gene. Between the trimmed V and J ends, which lost 2 bases and 7 bases, there was a span of 17 bases. In DNA, the CDR3 is TGTGCCAGCAGTTTAGACTCGAGGGGTTGGGGTGGCTACACCTTC. Amino acids: CASSLDSRGWGGYTF.

In its sample, this clonotype was seen a few times. The chain recombines TRBV12-3 or TRBV12-4 with TRBJ1-1, with a tentative D call TRBD1 (5 bases). The ends were cut back, 7 bases at V and 8 bases at J, with 14 bases in the middle. CDR3 size: 12 residues. CDR3 nucleotides: TGTGCCAGCACCCCGGGACGGGTCGAAGCTTTCTTT. This gives the protein CASTPGRVEAFF.

This sequence joins TRBV27 and TRBJ2-5; 8 bases fit TRBD1. This CDR3 is 17 amino acids long. Germline V CDR1 and CDR2: MNHEY, SMNVEV (reference sequence). V lost 5 bases and J lost 11; bases outside the gene matches: 22. The CDR3 protein is CASSDRRGQASYNEQYF. In DNA, the CDR3 is TGTGCCAGCAGTGATAGAAGGGGACAGGCCTCCTACAATGAGCAGTACTTC.

This rearrangement joins TRBV4-2 to TRBJ2-4; 12 bases fit TRBD2. The J call is in doubt because the DNA end fits TRBJ2-7 better. The CDR3 runs to 15 residues. Germline V CDR1 and CDR2: LGHNA, YNFKEQ. The CDR3 loop is CASSQELAGGDEQYF. CDR3 nucleotides: TGTGCCAGCAGCCAAGAACTAGCGGGGGGAGACGAGCAGTACTTC.

This clonotype was seen at least ten times. This rearrangement joins TRBV6-5 to TRBJ1-2, with TRBD1 matching 11 bases. Germline values: CDR1 MNHEY, CDR2 SVGAGI. This CDR3 is built from 17 residues. V trimming: 2 bases; J trimming: 1 base; junction bases outside the gene matches: 6. CDR3 region: CASSYVRTGGGNYGYTF. CDR3 nucleotide sequence: TGTGCCAGCAGTTACGTCAGGACAGGGGGCGGTAACTATGGCTACACCTTC.

This clonotype was seen more than once but under ten times. The chain is built from TRBV20-1 and TRBJ2-1; 11 bases line up with TRBD2. The CDR3 totals 16 residues. V gave up 5 bases and J gave up 4 bases; unmatched junction bases: 10. Per germline, CDR1 DFQATT and CDR2 SNEGSKA (reference sequence). This chain's CDR3 is CSASRPLAGGYNEQFF. For the CDR3, the DNA is TGCAGTGCTTCCCGCCCCCTAGCGGGAGGTTACAATGAGCAGTTCTTC.

V is TRBV6-1 and J is TRBJ1-1, with unresolved D. Trimming removed 1 base at V and 0 bases at J, with 9 bases between. Germline values: CDR1 MNHNS, CDR2 SASEGT. The CDR3 is made up of 15 amino acids. CDR3 nucleotides: TGTGCCAGCAGTGAAGGCGGCAGGTTGAACACTGAAGCTTTCTTT. Protein product: CASSEGGRLNTEAFF.

This rearrangement joins TRBV7-8 to TRBJ1-4; D possibly corresponds to TRBD1 (5 bases). The CDR3 loop spans 16 amino acids. The germline V gene has CDR1 SGHVS and CDR2 FQNEAQ. The germline V and J ends were trimmed by 5 bases and 4 bases, with 17 bases remaining between them. CDR3 loop: CASSRSQGRINEKLFF. CDR3 nucleotide sequence: TGTGCCAGCAGCCGAAGCCAGGGACGGATTAATGAAAAACTGTTTTTT.

The chain recombines TRBV13 with TRBJ2-3; 11 positions agree with TRBD2. The junction had 10 bases not matched to a gene; V was cut back by 5 bases and J by 6 bases. The V gene's germline CDR1 is PRHDT and CDR2 FYEKMQ (reference sequence). The CDR3 runs 16 residues. The CDR3 is CASSTLLAGVSDTQYF. Written as DNA, the CDR3 is TGTGCCAGCAGCACCCTACTAGCGGGAGTATCCGATACGCAGTATTTT.

The chain uses TRBV20-1 and TRBJ1-5; a possible D gene is TRBD1 (5 bases). The V end lost 8 bases, the J end lost 2 bases, and 19 bases lay between the germline ends. Germline V gene sequence: CDR1 DFQATT, CDR2 SNEGSKA (reference sequence). The CDR3 runs to 15 residues. Written as DNA, the CDR3 is TGCAGTTGCGGACGGGGCAATTATGGCAATCAGCCCCAGCATTTT. Its protein product is CSCGRGNYGNQPQHF.